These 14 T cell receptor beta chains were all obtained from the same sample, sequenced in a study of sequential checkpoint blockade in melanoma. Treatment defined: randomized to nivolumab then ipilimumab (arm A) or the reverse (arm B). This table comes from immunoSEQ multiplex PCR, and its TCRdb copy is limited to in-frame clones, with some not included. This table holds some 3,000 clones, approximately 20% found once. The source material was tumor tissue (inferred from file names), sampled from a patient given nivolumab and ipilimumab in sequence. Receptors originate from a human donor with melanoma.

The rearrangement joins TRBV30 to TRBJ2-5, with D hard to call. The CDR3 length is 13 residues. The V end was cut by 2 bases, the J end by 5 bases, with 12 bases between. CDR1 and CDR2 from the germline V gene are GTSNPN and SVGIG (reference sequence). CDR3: CAWSKDVGETQYF. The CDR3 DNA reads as TGTGCCTGGAGTAAGGACGTTGGTGAGACCCAGTACTTC.

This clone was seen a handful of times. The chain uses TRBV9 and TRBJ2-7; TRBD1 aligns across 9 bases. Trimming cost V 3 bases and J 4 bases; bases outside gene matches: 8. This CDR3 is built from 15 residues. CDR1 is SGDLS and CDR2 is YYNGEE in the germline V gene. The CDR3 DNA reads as TGTGCCAGCAGCGCCGACGGGGGACAGGGTTACGAGCAGTACTTC. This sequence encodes CASSADGGQGYEQYF.

The CDR3 here is CASTIGTANYGYTF. The CDR3 DNA sequence: TGTGCCAGTACCATCGGGACGGCTAACTATGGCTACACCTTC. The rearrangement joins TRBV19 to TRBJ1-2, with TRBD1 as a possible D gene (5 bases). With 7 bases removed from V and 0 bases from J, the gap between germline ends came to 12 bases. Germline V CDR1 and CDR2: LNHDA, SQIVND (reference sequence). This CDR3 is built from 14 residues.

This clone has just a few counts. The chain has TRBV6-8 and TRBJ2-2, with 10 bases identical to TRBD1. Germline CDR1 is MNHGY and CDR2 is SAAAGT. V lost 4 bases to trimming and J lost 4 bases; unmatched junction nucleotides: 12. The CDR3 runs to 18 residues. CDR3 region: CASSSVFRTGGATGELFF. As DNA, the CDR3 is TGTGCCAGCAGTTCCGTATTTCGGACAGGGGGTGCCACCGGGGAGCTGTTTTTT.

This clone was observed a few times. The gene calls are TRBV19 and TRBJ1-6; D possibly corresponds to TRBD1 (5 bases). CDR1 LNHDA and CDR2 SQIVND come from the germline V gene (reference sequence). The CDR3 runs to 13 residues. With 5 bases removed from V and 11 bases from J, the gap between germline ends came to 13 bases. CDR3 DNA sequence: TGTGCCAGTAGTCGCGACAGACCGGCACCCCTCCACTTT. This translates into CASSRDRPAPLHF.

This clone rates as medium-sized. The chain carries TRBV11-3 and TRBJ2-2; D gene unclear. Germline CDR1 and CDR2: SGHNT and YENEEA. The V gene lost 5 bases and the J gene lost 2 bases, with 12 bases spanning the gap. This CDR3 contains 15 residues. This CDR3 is CASSITKANTGELFF. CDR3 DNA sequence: TGTGCCAGCAGCATCACAAAGGCCAACACCGGGGAGCTGTTTTTT. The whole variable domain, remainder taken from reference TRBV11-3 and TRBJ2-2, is EAGVVQSPRYKIIEKKQPVAFWCNPISGHNTLYWYLQNLGQGPELLIRYENEEAVDDSQLPKDRFSAERLKGVDSTLKIQPAELGDSAVYLCASSITKANTGELFFGEGSRLTVL.

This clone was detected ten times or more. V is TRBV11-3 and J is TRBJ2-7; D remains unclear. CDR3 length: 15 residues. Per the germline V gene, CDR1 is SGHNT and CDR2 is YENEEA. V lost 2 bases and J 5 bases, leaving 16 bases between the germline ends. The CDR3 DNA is TGTGCCAGCAGCTTAATAGGATCGGTTAACAACGAGCAGTACTTC. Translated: CASSLIGSVNNEQYF.

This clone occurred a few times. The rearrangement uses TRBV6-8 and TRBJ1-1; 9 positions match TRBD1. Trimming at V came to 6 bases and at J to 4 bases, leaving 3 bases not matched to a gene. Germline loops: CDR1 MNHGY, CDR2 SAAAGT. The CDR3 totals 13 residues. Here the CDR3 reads CASSQGQGTEAFF. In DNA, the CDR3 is TGTGCCAGCAGCCAGGGACAGGGCACTGAAGCTTTCTTT.

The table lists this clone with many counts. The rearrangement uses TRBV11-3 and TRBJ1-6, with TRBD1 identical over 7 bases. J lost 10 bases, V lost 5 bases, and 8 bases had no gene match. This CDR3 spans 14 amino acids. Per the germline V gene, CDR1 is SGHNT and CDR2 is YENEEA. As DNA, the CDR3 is TGTGCCAGCAGCGCCCAGACAGGGAAATCACCCCTCCACTTT. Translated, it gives CASSAQTGKSPLHF.

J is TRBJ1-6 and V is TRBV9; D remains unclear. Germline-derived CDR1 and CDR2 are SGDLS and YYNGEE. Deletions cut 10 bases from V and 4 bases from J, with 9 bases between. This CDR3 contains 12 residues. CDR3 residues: CAASRYNSPLHF. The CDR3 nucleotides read TGTGCCGCTAGCCGGTATAATTCACCCCTCCACTTT.

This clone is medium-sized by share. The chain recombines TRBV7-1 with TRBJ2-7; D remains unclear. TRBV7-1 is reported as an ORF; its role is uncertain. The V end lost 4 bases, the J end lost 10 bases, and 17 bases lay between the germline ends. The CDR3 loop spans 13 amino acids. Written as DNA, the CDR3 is TGTGCCAGCAGCTTATTAACCGGTGGGGTTCAGTACTTC. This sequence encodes CASSLLTGGVQYF.

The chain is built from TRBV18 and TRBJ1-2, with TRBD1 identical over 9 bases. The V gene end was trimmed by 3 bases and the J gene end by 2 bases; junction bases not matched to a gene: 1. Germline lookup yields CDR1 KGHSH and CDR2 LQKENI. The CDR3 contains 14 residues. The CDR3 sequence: CASSPGTGNYGYTF. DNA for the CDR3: TGTGCCAGCTCACCCGGGACAGGGAACTATGGCTACACCTTC.

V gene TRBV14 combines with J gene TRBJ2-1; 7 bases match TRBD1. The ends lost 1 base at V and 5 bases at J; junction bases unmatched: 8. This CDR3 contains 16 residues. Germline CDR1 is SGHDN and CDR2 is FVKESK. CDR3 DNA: TGTGCCAGCAGCCAAGGTGCAGGGGGTTCCAACAATGAGCAGTTCTTC. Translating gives CASSQGAGGSNNEQFF.

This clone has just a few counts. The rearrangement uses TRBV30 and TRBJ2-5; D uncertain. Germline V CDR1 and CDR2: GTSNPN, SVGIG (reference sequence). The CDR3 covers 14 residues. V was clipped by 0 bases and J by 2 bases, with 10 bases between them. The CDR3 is CAWSVGLQQETQYF. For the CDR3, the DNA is TGTGCCTGGAGTGTAGGGCTGCAACAAGAGACCCAGTACTTC. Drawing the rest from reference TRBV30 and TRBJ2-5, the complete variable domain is SQTIHQWPATLVQPVGSPLSLECTVEGTSNPNLYWYRQAAGRGLQLLFYSVGIGQISSEVPQNLSASRPQDRQFILSSKKLLLSDSGFYLCAWSVGLQQETQYFGPGTRLLVL.